One and the same sample provided the 11 T cell receptor beta chains below, sequenced in a study of blood T cell repertoires in COVID-19. Using immunoSEQ multiplex PCR, the repertoire was profiled, and TCRdb retains in-frame clones only, with some absent. The sample includes 100,000 to 120,000 clones, roughly 91% of them seen just once. Source material: peripheral blood. These receptors originate from a woman aged 45-59 years with acute or convalescent COVID-19.

The rearrangement links TRBV6-1 to TRBJ2-5; D is perhaps TRBD2 (5 bases). Trimming took off 2 bases at V and 5 bases at J, with 15 bases between the two ends. This CDR3 region has 15 residues. Germline V gene data show CDR1 as MNHNS and CDR2 as SASEGT. The CDR3 nucleotides read TGTGCCAGCAGTGAAATGGCGAGGGCGGAGGAGACCCAGTACTTC. Protein product: CASSEMARAEETQYF.

The chain couples TRBV6-5 to TRBJ2-3, with 10 bases lining up with TRBD1. The CDR3 has 15 residues. With V trimmed by 6 bases and J by 6 bases, 9 bases remained unmatched. Germline loops: CDR1 MNHEY, CDR2 SVGAGI. The CDR3 sequence: CASRDRTGGWDTQYF. DNA for the CDR3: TGTGCCAGCAGGGACCGGACAGGGGGTTGGGATACGCAGTATTTT.

The V gene is TRBV5-1, the J gene TRBJ2-1, with D possibly TRBD1 on 6 matching bases. V was trimmed by 4 bases and J by 12 bases, leaving 14 bases between them. The CDR3 runs to 12 residues. The germline V gene encodes CDR1 SGHRS and CDR2 YFSETQ. The CDR3, as DNA: TGCGCCAGCAGCGAACAGGGTTCGGTGCAGTTCTTC. Translation: CASSEQGSVQFF.

The chain links TRBV2 to TRBJ1-2, with a possible D match to TRBD1 (6 bases). The CDR3 contains 13 residues. Trimming left V 6 bases short and J 6 bases short, with 14 bases between. Germline V gene lookup returns CDR1 SNHLY and CDR2 FYNNEI. CDR3 in DNA: TGTGCCAGCAGAAAACTGGGGGCGGATGGCTACACCTTC. This codes for CASRKLGADGYTF.

The chain couples TRBV4-1 to TRBJ2-4; 9 positions match TRBD2. This CDR3 region has 15 residues. Trimming at V came to 0 bases and at J to 8 bases, leaving 5 bases not matched to a gene. CDR1 MGHRA and CDR2 YSYEKL come from the germline V gene. The CDR3 coding sequence is TGCGCCAGCAGCCAAGATAAAGGCGGGGGGGACATTCAGTACTTC. Amino acid sequence: CASSQDKGGGDIQYF.

The chain carries TRBV6-5 and TRBJ2-7; 9 nucleotides align to TRBD2. Looked up from germline, CDR1 is MNHEY and CDR2 is SVGAGI. V trimming: 0 bases; J trimming: 3 bases; junction bases outside the gene matches: 6. The CDR3 totals 16 residues. CDR3 sequence reads: CASSYSGTSSNYEQYF. The DNA for the CDR3 is TGTGCCAGCAGTTACTCGGGGACTAGCAGTAACTACGAGCAGTACTTC.

This sequence joins TRBV6-5 and TRBJ1-3; 8 bases agree with TRBD1. This CDR3 is built from 14 residues. The J segment lost 4 bases and the V segment lost 6 bases, leaving 5 bases of the junction unmatched. CDR1 is MNHEY and CDR2 is SVGAGI in the germline V gene. CDR3 sequence reads: CASSVTGVGNTIYF. Here the CDR3 DNA reads TGTGCCAGCAGCGTGACAGGGGTCGGAAACACCATATATTTT.

The chain combines TRBV6-5 with TRBJ2-7; 14 bases are shared with TRBD2. The germline V gene has CDR1 MNHEY and CDR2 SVGAGI. CDR3 length: 14 residues. Unmatched junction bases numbered 9, after V lost 8 bases and J lost 9 bases. CDR3: CASHGGTSGSRQYF. The CDR3 DNA is TGTGCCAGCCACGGGGGGACTAGCGGGAGTAGGCAGTACTTC.

This chain joins TRBV7-9 and TRBJ1-1, with a possible D match to TRBD1 (6 bases). Trimming removed 1 base at V and 7 bases at J, with 19 bases between. CDR3 size: 16 residues. Germline CDR1 reads SEHNR; CDR2 reads FQNEAQ (reference sequence). CDR3 residues: CASSLEIGRGGYEAFF. The CDR3 DNA follows: TGTGCCAGCAGCTTAGAGATAGGCAGGGGTGGTTATGAAGCTTTCTTT.

The chain uses TRBV28 and TRBJ2-6; D not certain. Germline V lookup: CDR1 MDHEN, CDR2 SYDVKM. This CDR3 region has 14 residues. Trimming took 4 bases from V and 0 from J, leaving 4 bases between them. CDR3 sequence reads: CASSWASGANVLTF. The CDR3 DNA is TGTGCCAGCAGTTGGGCCTCTGGGGCCAACGTCCTGACTTTC. The full variable domain, rest sourced from reference TRBV28 and TRBJ2-6, is DVKVTQSSRYLVKRTGEKVFLECVQDMDHENMFWYRQDPGLGLRLIYFSYDVKMKEKGDIPEGYSVSREKKERFSLILESASTNQTSMYLCASSWASGANVLTFGAGSRLTVL.

The rearrangement joins TRBV3-1 (or the pseudogene TRBV3-2) to TRBJ2-3, with D tentatively TRBD2 (5 bases). The CDR3 spans 16 residues. Germline values: CDR1 LGHDT, CDR2 YNNKEL (reference sequence). Trimming stripped 4 bases from V and 3 bases from J, with 17 bases between. The CDR3, as DNA: TGTGCCAGCAGCCCCAGTTCTGGGAGAGTAACAGATACGCAGTATTTT. This codes for CASSPSSGRVTDTQYF.